The 22 T cell receptor beta chains below come from one sample, sequenced in a study of blood T cell repertoires in COVID-19. Method: immunoSEQ multiplex PCR; TCRdb's copy keeps in-frame clones and lacks some. The table shows approximately 300,000 clones, with approximately 86% occurring only once. The sequencing input was peripheral blood. These receptors originate from a woman in her fifties or sixties who had recovered from COVID-19.

The DNA for the CDR3 is TGTGCCAGCAGGGCCATCCCACAGGGTCCTAATGAAAAACTGTTTTTT. Translated, it gives CASRAIPQGPNEKLFF. The rearrangement joins TRBV21-1 to TRBJ1-4; the table's D gene call, TRBD1, was not cross checked with the DNA. TRBV21-1 is deemed a pseudogene. The CDR3 is 16 amino acids.

This chain links TRBV4-3 with TRBJ2-2; 8 bases line up with TRBD1. Germline V gene lookup returns CDR1 LGHNA and CDR2 YSLEER. The V gene end was trimmed by 2 bases and the J gene end by 4 bases; junction bases not matched to a gene: 9. This CDR3 region has 17 residues. The CDR3 DNA reads TGCGCCAGCAGCCAAAATCCACCAGGGGGCCCCACCGGGGAGCTGTTTTTT. Translation gives CASSQNPPGGPTGELFF.

J is TRBJ2-5 and V is TRBV28; D ambiguous. Trimming left V 3 bases short and J 0 bases short, with 5 bases between. Germline CDR1 MDHEN, CDR2 SYDVKM. The CDR3 runs to 13 residues. CDR3 DNA: TGTGCCAGCAGTTTCCCGTACCAAGAGACCCAGTACTTC. It translates to CASSFPYQETQYF.

Remarks on this clone: Other DNA sequences of this sample code for an identical CDR3. This chain uses TRBV7-2 with TRBJ1-4, with D maybe TRBD1 (5 bases). Trimming cost V 5 bases and J 5 bases, with 12 bases left between them. CDR1 and CDR2 (germline): SGHTA, FQGNSA. This CDR3 has 14 amino acids. The CDR3 DNA reads TGTGCCAGCAGCCTCAACCGGGGGAATGAAAAACTGTTTTTT. Translating it yields CASSLNRGNEKLFF.

The chain employs TRBV12-3 or TRBV12-4 and TRBJ1-5; D is uncertain. This CDR3 has 13 amino acids. Between the trimmed V and J ends, which lost 2 bases and 4 bases, there was a span of 6 bases. CDR3 protein: CASSLFGNQPQHF. CDR3 sequence (DNA): TGTGCCAGCAGTTTATTCGGTAATCAGCCCCAGCATTTT.

V gene TRBV15 combines with J gene TRBJ1-4; weak D call: TRBD1 (5 bases). The CDR3 loop spans 17 amino acids. V lost 5 bases and J lost 0, with 16 bases in between. Germline CDR1 and CDR2: LNHNV and YYDKDF (reference sequence). The CDR3 loop reads CATSYGHSISTNEKLFF. The CDR3 region has the DNA TGTGCCACCAGCTACGGACACTCGATATCAACTAATGAAAAACTGTTTTTT.

This sequence joins TRBV5-1 and TRBJ1-3, with 8 positions matching TRBD1. The V gene's germline CDR1 is SGHRS and CDR2 YFSETQ. The CDR3 is 16 residues long. V gave up 0 bases and J gave up 8 bases; unmatched junction bases: 10. The CDR3 DNA follows: TGCGCCAGCAGCTTGGGAGCCCAGGGGGCTGGGGACACCATATATTTT. This gives the protein CASSLGAQGAGDTIYF.

The chain's CDR3 is CASSLAPPNYGYTF. In DNA form, the CDR3 reads TGTGCCAGCAGCTTAGCGCCCCCTAACTATGGCTACACCTTC. This rearrangement joins TRBV28 to TRBJ1-2, with D uncertain. Germline CDR1 is MDHEN and CDR2 is SYDVKM. The CDR3 runs 14 residues. V dropped 6 bases and J dropped 0 bases, with 11 bases sitting between them.

The chain uses TRBV6-6 and TRBJ1-3; no clear D gene. V was shortened by 7 bases and J by 1 base, with 8 bases between the two germline ends. This CDR3 has 13 amino acids. Germline V lookup: CDR1 MNHNY, CDR2 SVGAGI (reference sequence). The CDR3, as DNA: TGTGCCAGCAATTTAGCTTCTGGAAACACCATATATTTT. This gives the protein CASNLASGNTIYF.

This sequence joins TRBV7-2 and TRBJ2-7, with D maybe TRBD1 (6 bases). The germline CDR1 and CDR2 sequences are SGHTA and FQGNSA. The CDR3 has 13 amino acids. V was shortened by 4 bases and J by 6 bases, with 13 bases between the two germline ends. The CDR3 sequence: CASSSLQGSEQYF. DNA of the CDR3: TGTGCCAGCAGCTCACTACAGGGTTCCGAGCAGTACTTC.

The V and J genes are TRBV14 and TRBJ2-1; 10 nucleotides match TRBD2. This CDR3 has 16 amino acids. Germline-derived CDR1 and CDR2 are SGHDN and FVKESK. Germline trimming cut 6 bases from V and 3 bases from J; bases unmatched to any gene: 8. In DNA, the CDR3 is TGTGCCAGCAGTTCCCCCTCTAGCGGGAGCTACAATGAGCAGTTCTTC. As protein: CASSSPSSGSYNEQFF. Together with reference TRBV14 and TRBJ2-1, the CDR3 gives the full variable domain: EAGVTQFPSHSVIEKGQTVTLRCDPISGHDNLYWYRRVMGKEIKFLLHFVKESKQDESGMPNNRFLAERTGGTYSTLKVQPAELEDSGVYFCASSSPSSGSYNEQFFGPGTRLTVL.

This clone was detected once. The chain couples TRBV5-4 to TRBJ2-5; D remains ambiguous. CDR1 is SGHNT and CDR2 is YYREEE in the germline V gene (reference sequence). The V and J ends lost 0 bases and 2 bases respectively, with 8 bases between them. The CDR3 has 14 residues. CDR3 coding DNA: TGTGCCAGCAGCTTGGGAGGCCGACAAGAGACCCAGTACTTC. Translation: CASSLGGRQETQYF.

The chain recombines TRBV6-5 with TRBJ1-3; no reliable D call. The germline CDR1 and CDR2 sequences are MNHEY and SVGAGI. V was clipped by 6 bases and J by 8 bases, with 17 bases between them. This CDR3 has 14 residues. The DNA for the CDR3 is TGTGCCAGCAGCCCACTCCTTTCACGGGACACCATATATTTT. Its translation is CASSPLLSRDTIYF.

This rearrangement joins TRBV29-1 to TRBJ2-4; 8 bases are shared with TRBD1. J was trimmed by 2 bases and V by 7 bases; bases with no gene match: 4. The CDR3 runs to 13 residues. In germline, CDR1 is SQVTM, CDR2 ANQGSEA. The CDR3: CSARTGSKNIQYF. CDR3 DNA sequence: TGCAGCGCTCGGACAGGGTCCAAAAACATTCAGTACTTC.

V and J are TRBV6-2 or TRBV6-3 and TRBJ1-1; tentative D call: TRBD1 (6 bases). The CDR3 has 18 amino acids. V dropped 3 bases and J dropped 5 bases, with 25 bases sitting between them. From germline, CDR1 is MNHEY and CDR2 SVGEGT. The CDR3 region has the DNA TGTGCCAGCAGTTATCAAAACGATTACAGGGCATTTCGGACTGAAGCTTTCTTT. It translates to CASSYQNDYRAFRTEAFF.

This sequence joins TRBV24-1 and TRBJ2-1; 10 nucleotides line up with TRBD2. The V gene's germline CDR1 is KGHDR and CDR2 SFDVKD. CDR3 length equals 16 residues. V shed 2 bases and J 5 bases; nucleotides not matched to a gene: 5. The CDR3 DNA follows: TGTGCCACCAGTGATTCTAGCGGGGGTTCCCACAATGAGCAGTTCTTC. The encoded protein is CATSDSSGGSHNEQFF.

The rearrangement joins TRBV6-6 to TRBJ1-1; tentative D call: TRBD1 (5 bases). Trimming shortened V by 6 bases and J by 1 base, and 18 bases separated the two germline ends. Germline V gives CDR1 MNHNY, CDR2 SVGAGI (reference sequence). CDR3 length: 16 amino acids. This CDR3 reads CASSRGTAAGNTEAFF. CDR3 nucleotide sequence: TGTGCCAGCAGCCGCGGGACGGCCGCGGGGAACACTGAAGCTTTCTTT.

The chain employs TRBV6-6 and TRBJ1-2; D perhaps matches TRBD1 (6 bases). The germline V gene encodes CDR1 MNHNY and CDR2 SVGAGI (reference sequence). V lost 6 bases to trimming and J lost 7 bases, with 24 bases between them. The CDR3 has 16 residues. The CDR3 loop is CASSPLRDTYRIGYTF. The CDR3 coding sequence is TGTGCCAGCAGCCCCCTGAGGGACACCTATAGGATTGGCTACACCTTC.

This clone was detected only a few times. V and J are TRBV7-9 and TRBJ1-1; tentative D call: TRBD1 (6 bases). CDR1 and CDR2 (germline): SEHNR, FQNEAQ (reference sequence). The CDR3 loop spans 14 amino acids. V was pared by 5 bases and J by 2 bases, with 12 bases between. CDR3 sequence reads: CASSRTDKNTEAFF. Written as DNA, the CDR3 is TGTGCCAGCAGCCGGACAGACAAAAACACTGAAGCTTTCTTT.

The rearrangement uses TRBV12-3 or TRBV12-4 and TRBJ2-5, with D possibly being TRBD2 (6 bases). The CDR3 consists of 12 residues. V lost 3 bases to trimming and J lost 5 bases, with 7 bases between them. The CDR3 loop reads CASSFSGETQYF. Here the CDR3 DNA reads TGTGCCAGCAGTTTCAGCGGGGAGACCCAGTACTTC.

This rearrangement joins TRBV9 to TRBJ2-3; 11 bases match TRBD1. The J segment lost 4 bases and the V segment lost 0 bases, leaving 4 bases of the junction unmatched. CDR3 length equals 16 residues. Germline assignment: CDR1 SGDLS and CDR2 YYNGEE. The CDR3 loop is CASSVEGQGAADTQYF. The DNA of the CDR3 is TGTGCCAGCAGCGTAGAAGGACAGGGGGCGGCAGATACGCAGTATTTT.

This chain joins TRBV6-1 and TRBJ1-6; D gene uncertain. CDR1 and CDR2 (germline): MNHNS, SASEGT. Trimming took off 7 bases at V and 0 bases at J, with 10 bases between the two ends. There are 15 residues in the CDR3. CDR3 amino acids: CASMESGSYNSPLHF. The CDR3, as DNA: TGTGCCAGCATGGAGTCGGGCTCCTATAATTCACCCCTCCACTTT.